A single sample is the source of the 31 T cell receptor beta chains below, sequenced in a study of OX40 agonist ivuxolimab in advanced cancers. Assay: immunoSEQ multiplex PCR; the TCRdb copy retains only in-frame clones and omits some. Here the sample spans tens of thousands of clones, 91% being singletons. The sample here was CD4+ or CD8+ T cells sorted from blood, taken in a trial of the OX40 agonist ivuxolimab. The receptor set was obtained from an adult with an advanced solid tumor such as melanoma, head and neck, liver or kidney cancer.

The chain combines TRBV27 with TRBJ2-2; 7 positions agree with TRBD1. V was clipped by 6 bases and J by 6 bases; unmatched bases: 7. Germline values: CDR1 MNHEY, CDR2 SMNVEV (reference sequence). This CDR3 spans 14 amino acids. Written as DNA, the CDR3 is TGTGCCAGCAGCGTGACAGGGTCCCCCGGGGAGCTGTTTTTT. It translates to CASSVTGSPGELFF.

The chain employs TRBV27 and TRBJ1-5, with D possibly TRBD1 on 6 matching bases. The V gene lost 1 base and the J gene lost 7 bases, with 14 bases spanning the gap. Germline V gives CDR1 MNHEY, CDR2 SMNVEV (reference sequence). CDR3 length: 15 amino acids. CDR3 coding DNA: TGTGCCAGCAGTTTATACGGGGGGCTCGGGCAGCCCCAGCATTTT. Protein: CASSLYGGLGQPQHF.

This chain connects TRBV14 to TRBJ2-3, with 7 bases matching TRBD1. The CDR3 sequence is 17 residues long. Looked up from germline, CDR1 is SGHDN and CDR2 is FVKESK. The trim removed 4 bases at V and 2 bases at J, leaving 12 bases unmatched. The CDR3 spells CASSPTLGGAATDTQYF. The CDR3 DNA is TGTGCCAGCAGCCCCACCTTAGGGGGCGCGGCCACAGATACGCAGTATTTT.

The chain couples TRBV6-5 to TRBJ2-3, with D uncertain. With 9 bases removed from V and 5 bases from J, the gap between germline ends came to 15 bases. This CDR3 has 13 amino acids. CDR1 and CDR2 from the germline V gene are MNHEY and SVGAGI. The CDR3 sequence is CASASIEVDTQYF. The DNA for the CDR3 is TGTGCCAGTGCATCTATAGAGGTAGATACGCAGTATTTT.

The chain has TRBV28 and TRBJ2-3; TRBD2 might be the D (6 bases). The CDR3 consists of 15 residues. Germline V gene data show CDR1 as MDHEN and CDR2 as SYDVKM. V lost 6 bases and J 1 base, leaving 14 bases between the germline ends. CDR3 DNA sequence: TGTGCCAGCAGCCCTTTGGGCGGGGGCACAGATACGCAGTATTTT. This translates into CASSPLGGGTDTQYF.

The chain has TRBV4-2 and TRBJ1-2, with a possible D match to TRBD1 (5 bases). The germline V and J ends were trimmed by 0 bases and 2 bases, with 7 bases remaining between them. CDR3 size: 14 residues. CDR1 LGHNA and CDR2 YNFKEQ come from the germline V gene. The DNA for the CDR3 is TGTGCCAGCAGCCAAGAATGGGGGAACTATGGCTACACCTTC. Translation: CASSQEWGNYGYTF.

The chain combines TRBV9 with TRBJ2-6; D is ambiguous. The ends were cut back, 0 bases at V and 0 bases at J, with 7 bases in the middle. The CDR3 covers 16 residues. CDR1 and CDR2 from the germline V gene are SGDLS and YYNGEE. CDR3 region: CASSVEWSSGANVLTF. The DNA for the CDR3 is TGTGCCAGCAGCGTAGAGTGGAGCTCTGGGGCCAACGTCCTGACTTTC.

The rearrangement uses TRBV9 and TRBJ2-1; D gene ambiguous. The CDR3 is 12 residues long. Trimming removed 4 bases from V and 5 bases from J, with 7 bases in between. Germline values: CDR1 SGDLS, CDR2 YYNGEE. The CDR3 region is CASSPADNEQFF. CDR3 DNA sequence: TGTGCCAGCAGCCCGGCCGACAATGAGCAGTTCTTC.

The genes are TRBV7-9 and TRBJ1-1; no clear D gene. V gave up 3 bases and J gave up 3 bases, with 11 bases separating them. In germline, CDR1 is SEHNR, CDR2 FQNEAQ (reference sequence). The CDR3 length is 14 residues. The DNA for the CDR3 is TGTGCCAGCAGCTTTGTCCGGCAGGACACTGAAGCTTTCTTT. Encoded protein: CASSFVRQDTEAFF.

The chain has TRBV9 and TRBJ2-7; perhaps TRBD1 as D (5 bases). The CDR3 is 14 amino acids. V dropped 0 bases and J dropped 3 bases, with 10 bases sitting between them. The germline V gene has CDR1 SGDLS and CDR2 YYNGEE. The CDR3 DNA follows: TGTGCCAGCAGCGTAGGATGGGGCAGCTACGAGCAGTACTTC. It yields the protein CASSVGWGSYEQYF.

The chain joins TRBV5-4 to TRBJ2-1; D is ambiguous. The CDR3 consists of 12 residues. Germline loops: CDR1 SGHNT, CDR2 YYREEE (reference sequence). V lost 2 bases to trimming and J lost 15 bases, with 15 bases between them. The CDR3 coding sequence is TGTGCCAGCAGCTTCGGTAGCACCGATCTGTTCTTC. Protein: CASSFGSTDLFF.

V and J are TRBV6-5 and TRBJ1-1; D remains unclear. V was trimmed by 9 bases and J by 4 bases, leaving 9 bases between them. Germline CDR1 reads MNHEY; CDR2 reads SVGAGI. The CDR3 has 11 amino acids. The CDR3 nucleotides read TGTGCCAGTTATTTGGGCACTGAAGCTTTCTTT. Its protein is CASYLGTEAFF.

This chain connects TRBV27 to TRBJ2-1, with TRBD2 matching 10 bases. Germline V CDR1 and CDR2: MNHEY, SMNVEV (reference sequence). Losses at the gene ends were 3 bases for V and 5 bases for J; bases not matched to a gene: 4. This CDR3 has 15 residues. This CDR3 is CASSFQRGGNNEQFF. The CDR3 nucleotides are TGTGCCAGCAGTTTTCAGCGGGGGGGCAACAATGAGCAGTTCTTC.

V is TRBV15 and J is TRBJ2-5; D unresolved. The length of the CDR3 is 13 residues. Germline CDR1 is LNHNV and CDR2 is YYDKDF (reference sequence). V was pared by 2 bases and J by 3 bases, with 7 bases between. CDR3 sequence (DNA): TGTGCCACCAGCAGATCCGGCGAAGAGACCCAGTACTTC. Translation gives CATSRSGEETQYF.

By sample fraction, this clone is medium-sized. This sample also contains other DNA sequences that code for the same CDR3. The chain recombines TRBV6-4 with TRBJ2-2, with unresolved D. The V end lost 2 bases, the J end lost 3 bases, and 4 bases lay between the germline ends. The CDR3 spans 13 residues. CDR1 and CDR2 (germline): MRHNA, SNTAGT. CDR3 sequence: CASSDRDTGELFF. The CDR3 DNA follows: TGTGCCAGCAGTGACAGGGACACCGGGGAGCTGTTTTTT.

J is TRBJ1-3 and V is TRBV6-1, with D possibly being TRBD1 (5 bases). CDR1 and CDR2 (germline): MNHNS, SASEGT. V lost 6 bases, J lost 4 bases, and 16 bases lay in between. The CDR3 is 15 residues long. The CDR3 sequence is CASSPSGDPGNTIYF. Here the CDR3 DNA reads TGTGCCAGCAGCCCATCGGGGGACCCCGGAAACACCATATATTTT.

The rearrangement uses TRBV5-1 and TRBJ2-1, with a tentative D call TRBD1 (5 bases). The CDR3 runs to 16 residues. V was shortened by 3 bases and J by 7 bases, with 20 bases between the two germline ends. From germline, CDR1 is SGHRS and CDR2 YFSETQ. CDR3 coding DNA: TGCGCCAGCAGCTCGCCCCAGGGTGTCCTAGAGAATGAGCAGTTCTTC. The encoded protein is CASSSPQGVLENEQFF.

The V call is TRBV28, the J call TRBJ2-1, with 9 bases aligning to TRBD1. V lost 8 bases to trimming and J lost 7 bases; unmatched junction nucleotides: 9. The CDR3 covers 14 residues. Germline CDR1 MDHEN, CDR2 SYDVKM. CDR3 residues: CASSRQGGWNEQFF. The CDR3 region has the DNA TGTGCCAGCTCGCGACAGGGGGGATGGAATGAGCAGTTCTTC. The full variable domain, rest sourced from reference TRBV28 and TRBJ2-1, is DVKVTQSSRYLVKRTGEKVFLECVQDMDHENMFWYRQDPGLGLRLIYFSYDVKMKEKGDIPEGYSVSREKKERFSLILESASTNQTSMYLCASSRQGGWNEQFFGPGTRLTVL.

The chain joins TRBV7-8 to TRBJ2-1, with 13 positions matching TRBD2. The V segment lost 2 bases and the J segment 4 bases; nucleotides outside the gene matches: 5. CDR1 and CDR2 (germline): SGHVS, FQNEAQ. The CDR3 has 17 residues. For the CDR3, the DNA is TGTGCCAGCAGCTTATCCGGGACTAGCGGGACGTACAATGAGCAGTTCTTC. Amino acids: CASSLSGTSGTYNEQFF.

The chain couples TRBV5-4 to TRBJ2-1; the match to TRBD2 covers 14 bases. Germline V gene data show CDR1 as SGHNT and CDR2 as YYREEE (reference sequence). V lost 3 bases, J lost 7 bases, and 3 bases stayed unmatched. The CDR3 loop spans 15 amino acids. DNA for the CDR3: TGTGCCAGCAGCTCCGGACTAGCGGGGGGAAATGAGCAGTTCTTC. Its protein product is CASSSGLAGGNEQFF.

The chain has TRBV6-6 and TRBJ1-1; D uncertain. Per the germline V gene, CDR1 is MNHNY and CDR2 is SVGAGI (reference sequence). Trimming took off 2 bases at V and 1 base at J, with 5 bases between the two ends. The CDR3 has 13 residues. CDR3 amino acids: CASSYQTNTEAFF. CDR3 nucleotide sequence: TGTGCCAGCAGTTACCAGACGAACACTGAAGCTTTCTTT.

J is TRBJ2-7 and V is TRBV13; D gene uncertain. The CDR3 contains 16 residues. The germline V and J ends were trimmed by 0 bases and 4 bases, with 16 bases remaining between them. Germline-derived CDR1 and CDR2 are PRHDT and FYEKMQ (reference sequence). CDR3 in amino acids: CASSLGGLPGSYEQYV. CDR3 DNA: TGTGCCAGCAGCTTAGGGGGCCTCCCCGGTTCGTACGAGCAGTACGTC.

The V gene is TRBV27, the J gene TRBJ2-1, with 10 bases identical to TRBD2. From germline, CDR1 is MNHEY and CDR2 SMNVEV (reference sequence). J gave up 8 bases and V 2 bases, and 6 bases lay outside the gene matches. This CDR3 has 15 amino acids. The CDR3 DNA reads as TGTGCCAGCAGTTTACTGGCTAGCGGGAGTGATGAGCAGTTCTTC. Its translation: CASSLLASGSDEQFF.

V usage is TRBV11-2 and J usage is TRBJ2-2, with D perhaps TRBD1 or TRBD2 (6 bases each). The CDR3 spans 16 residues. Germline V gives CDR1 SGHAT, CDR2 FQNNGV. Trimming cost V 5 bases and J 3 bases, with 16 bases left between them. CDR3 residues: CASSHARGVDTGELFF. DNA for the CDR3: TGTGCCAGCAGCCACGCGAGGGGGGTGGACACCGGGGAGCTGTTTTTT.

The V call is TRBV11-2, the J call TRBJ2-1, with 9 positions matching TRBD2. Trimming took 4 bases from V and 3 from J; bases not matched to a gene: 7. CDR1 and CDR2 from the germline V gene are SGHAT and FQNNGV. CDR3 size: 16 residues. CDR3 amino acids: CASSSFGLANYNEQFF. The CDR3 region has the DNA TGTGCCAGCAGCTCATTTGGACTAGCGAACTACAATGAGCAGTTCTTC.

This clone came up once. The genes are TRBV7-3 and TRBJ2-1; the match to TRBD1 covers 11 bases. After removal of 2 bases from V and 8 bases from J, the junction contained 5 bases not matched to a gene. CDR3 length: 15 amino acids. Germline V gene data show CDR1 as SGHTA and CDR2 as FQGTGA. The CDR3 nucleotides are TGTGCCAGCAGCTTATGGACAGGGGGCTTATATGAGCAGTTCTTC. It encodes CASSLWTGGLYEQFF.

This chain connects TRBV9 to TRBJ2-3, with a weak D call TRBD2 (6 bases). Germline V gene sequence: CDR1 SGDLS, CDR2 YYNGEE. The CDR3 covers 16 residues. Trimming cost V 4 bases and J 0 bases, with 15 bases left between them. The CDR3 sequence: CASSPGTSLSTDTQYF. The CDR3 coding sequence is TGTGCCAGCAGCCCAGGGACTTCTCTAAGCACAGATACGCAGTATTTT.

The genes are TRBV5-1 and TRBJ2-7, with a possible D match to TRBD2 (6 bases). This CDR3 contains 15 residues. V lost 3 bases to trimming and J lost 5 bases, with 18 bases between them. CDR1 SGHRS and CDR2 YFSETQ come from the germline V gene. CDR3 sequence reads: CASSSHRARGNEQYF. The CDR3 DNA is TGCGCCAGCAGCTCTCATCGGGCCCGGGGGAACGAGCAGTACTTC. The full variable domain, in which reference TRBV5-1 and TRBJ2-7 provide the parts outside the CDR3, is KAGVTQTPRYLIKTRGQQVTLSCSPISGHRSVSWYQQTPGQGLQFLFEYFSETQRNKGNFPGRFSGRQFSNSRSEMNVSTLELGDSALYLCASSSHRARGNEQYFGPGTRLTVT.

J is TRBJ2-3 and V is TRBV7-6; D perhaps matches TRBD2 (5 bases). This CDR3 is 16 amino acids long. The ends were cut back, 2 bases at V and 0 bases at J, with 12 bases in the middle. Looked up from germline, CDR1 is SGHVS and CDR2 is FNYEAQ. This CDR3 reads CASSLSSGSSTDTQYF. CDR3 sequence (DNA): TGTGCCAGCAGCTTATCAAGCGGCTCTAGCACAGATACGCAGTATTTT.

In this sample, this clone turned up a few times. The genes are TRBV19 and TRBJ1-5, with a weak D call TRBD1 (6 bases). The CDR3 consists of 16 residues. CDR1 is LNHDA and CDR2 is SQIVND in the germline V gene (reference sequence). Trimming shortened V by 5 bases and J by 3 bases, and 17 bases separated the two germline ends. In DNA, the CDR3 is TGTGCCAGTAGTTGGGGGCACAGGGTCAACAATCAGCCCCAGCATTTT. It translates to CASSWGHRVNNQPQHF. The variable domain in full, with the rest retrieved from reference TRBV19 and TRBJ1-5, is DGGITQSPKYLFRKEGQNVTLSCEQNLNHDAMYWYRQDPGQGLRLIYYSQIVNDFQKGDIAEGYSVSREKKESFPLTVTSAQKNPTAFYLCASSWGHRVNNQPQHFGDGTRLSIL.

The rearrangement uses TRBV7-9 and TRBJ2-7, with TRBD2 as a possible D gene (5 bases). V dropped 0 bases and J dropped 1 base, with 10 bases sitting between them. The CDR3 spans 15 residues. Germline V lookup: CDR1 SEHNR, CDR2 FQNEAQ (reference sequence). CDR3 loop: CASSLAEGESYEQYV. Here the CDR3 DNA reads TGTGCCAGCAGCTTAGCAGAGGGAGAGTCCTACGAGCAGTACGTC.